What follows is one TCR beta chain and its context. This specimen belongs to a study of CD8 T cells in Susac syndrome. Bulk CD8+ and CD4+ cells came from magnetic negative isolation; CD8+ TEMRA by FACS. Random hexamers were used to reverse transcribe roughly 0.45 to 1 ug of RNA. By means of immunoSEQ multiplex PCR, TCR beta CDR3 spanning 54 Vbeta and 13 Jbeta underwent amplification. TCRdb reanalysed the immunoSEQ multiplex PCR reads using MiXCR and keeps one entry per CDR3 protein. The data hold approximately 200,000 distinct CDR3 sequences, with about 95% observed a single time. Germline assignment: CDR1 GTSNPN and CDR2 SVGIG (reference sequence). V was trimmed by 4 bases and J by 3 bases, leaving 3 bases between them. The CDR3 has 11 amino acids.

The sequence came from a human donor with multiple sclerosis. The material sequenced was CD4+ T cells from PBMCs. The J gene is TRBJ2-2, the V gene TRBV30; D gene ambiguous. CDR3 protein: CAWMDTGELFF. The CDR3 nucleotides are TGTGCCTGGATGGACACCGGGGAGCTGTTTTTT.